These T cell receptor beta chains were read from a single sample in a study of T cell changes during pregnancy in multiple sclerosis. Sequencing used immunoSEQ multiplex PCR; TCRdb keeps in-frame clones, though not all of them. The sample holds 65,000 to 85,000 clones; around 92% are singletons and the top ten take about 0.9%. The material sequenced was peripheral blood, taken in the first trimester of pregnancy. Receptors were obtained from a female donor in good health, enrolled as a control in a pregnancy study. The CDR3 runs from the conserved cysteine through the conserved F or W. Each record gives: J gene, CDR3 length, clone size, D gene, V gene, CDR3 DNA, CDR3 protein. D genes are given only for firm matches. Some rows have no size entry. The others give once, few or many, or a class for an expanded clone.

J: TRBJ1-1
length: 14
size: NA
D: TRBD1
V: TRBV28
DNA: TGTGCCAGCAGTTCTCGGGACAGGGGGCGGGAAGCTTTCTTT
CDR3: CASSSRDRGREAFF

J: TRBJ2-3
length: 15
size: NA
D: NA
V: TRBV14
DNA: TGTGCCAGCAGCCAATGGACAGTTAGCACAGATACGCAGTATTTT
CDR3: CASSQWTVSTDTQYF

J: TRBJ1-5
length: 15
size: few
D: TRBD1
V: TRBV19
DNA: TGTGCCAGTAGTAAGGGACAGAACCTCAATCAGCCCCAGCATTTT
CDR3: CASSKGQNLNQPQHF

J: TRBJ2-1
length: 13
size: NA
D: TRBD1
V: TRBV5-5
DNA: TGTGCCAGCAGCGAAACAGGGGCGGACGAGCAGTTCTTC
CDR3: CASSETGADEQFF

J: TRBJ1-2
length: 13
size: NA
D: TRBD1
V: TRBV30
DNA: TGTGCCTGGGATGACAGGGACCCCTCCGGCTACACCTTC
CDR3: CAWDDRDPSGYTF

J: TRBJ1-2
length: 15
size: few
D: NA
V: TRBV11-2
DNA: TGTGCCAGCAGCTCGGTCAGGGGACCTAACTATGGCTACACCTTC
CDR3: CASSSVRGPNYGYTF

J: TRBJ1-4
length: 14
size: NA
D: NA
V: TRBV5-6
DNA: TGTGCCAGCAGCTTGATAACAACTAATGAAAAACTGTTTTTT
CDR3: CASSLITTNEKLFF

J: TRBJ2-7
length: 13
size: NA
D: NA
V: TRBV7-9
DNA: TGTGCCAGCAGCTCCGGGACATACATCGAGCAGTACTTC
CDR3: CASSSGTYIEQYF

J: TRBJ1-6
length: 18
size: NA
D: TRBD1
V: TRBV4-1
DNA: TGCGCCAGCAGCGGCCCCCGGGACAGGGACTCCTATAATTCACCCCTCCACTTT
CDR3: CASSGPRDRDSYNSPLHF

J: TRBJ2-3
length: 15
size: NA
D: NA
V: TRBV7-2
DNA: TGTGCCAGCGCCTCTAGCTGGGGAAACACAGATACGCAGTATTTT
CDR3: CASASSWGNTDTQYF

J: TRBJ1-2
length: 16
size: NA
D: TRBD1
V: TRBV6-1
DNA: TGTGCCAGCAGTGAATATGCAGGGGGGCGACCCTCTGGCTACACCTTC
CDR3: CASSEYAGGRPSGYTF

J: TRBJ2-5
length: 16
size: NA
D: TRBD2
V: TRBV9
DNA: TGTGCCAGCAGCGTAGGAGCGGGGGGGATTCAAGAGACCCAGTACTTC
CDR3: CASSVGAGGIQETQYF

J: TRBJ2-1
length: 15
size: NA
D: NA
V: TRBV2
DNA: TGTGCCAGCAGTCAGAACAGGGCGCCTGGCAATGAGCAGTTCTTC
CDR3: CASSQNRAPGNEQFF

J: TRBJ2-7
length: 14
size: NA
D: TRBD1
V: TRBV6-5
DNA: TGTGCCAGCAGTAAACAAGACAGGGCTGGCGAGCAGTACTTC
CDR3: CASSKQDRAGEQYF

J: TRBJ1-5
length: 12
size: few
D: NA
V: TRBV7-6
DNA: TGTGCCAGCAGCTTACTGGGAGAGCCCCAGCATTTT
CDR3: CASSLLGEPQHF

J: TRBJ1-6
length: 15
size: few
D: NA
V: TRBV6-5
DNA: TGTGCCAGCAGTTACTCTCGGCAGGGAGGGTCACCCCTCCACTTT
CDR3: CASSYSRQGGSPLHF

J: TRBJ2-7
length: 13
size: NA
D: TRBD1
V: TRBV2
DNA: TGTGCCAGCAGCCGGGACAGGGGCTACGAGCAGTACTTC
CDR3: CASSRDRGYEQYF

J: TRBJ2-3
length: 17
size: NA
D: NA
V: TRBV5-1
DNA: TGCGCCAGCAGCTTGGGGGGGGGCACCCGATTGGCAGATACGCAGTATTTT
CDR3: CASSLGGGTRLADTQYF

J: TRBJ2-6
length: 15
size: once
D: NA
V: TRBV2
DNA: TGTGCCAGCAGCGGGTTAAGGTCTGGGGCCAACGTCCTGACTTTC
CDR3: CASSGLRSGANVLTF

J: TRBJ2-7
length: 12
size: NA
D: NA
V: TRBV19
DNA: TGTGCCAGTAGTGGAGGGGACTACGAGCAGTACTTC
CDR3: CASSGGDYEQYF

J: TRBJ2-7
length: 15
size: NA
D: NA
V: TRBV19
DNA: TGTGCCAGTAGTCCTAGACTCAGACGCTCTCCCGAGCAGTACTTC
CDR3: CASSPRLRRSPEQYF

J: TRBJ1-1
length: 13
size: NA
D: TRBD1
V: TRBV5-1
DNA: TGCGCCAGCAGCCAAGGACAGGTGACTGAAGCTTTCTTT
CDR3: CASSQGQVTEAFF

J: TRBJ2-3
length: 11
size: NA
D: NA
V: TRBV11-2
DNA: TGTGCCAGCAGCTTATTAGAGACGCAGTATTTT
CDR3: CASSLLETQYF

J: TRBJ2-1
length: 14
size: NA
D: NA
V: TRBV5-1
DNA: TGCGCCAGCAATGAGGGGGAAACATACAATGAGCAGTTCTTC
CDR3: CASNEGETYNEQFF

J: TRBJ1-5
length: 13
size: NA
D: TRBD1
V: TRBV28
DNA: TGTGCCAGCAGGGACAGGTCGACGGAGCCCCAGCATTTT
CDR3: CASRDRSTEPQHF

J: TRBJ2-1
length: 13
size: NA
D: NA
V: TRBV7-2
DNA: TGTGCCAGCAGCACCAGGGGAACTCATGAGCAGTTCTTC
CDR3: CASSTRGTHEQFF

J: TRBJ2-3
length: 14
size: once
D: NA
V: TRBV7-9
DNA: TGTGCCAGCAGCTTGGTAGCGATTCGGGATACGCAGTATTTT
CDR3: CASSLVAIRDTQYF

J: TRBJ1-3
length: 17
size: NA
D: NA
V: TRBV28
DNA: TGTGCCAGCAGTTTTAGCAGGGGTCTAAACTCTGGAAACACCATATATTTT
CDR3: CASSFSRGLNSGNTIYF

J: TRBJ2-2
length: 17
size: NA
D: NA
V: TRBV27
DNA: TGTGCCAGCAGTTTATCTGGCTCCGGGGGAAGGACCGGGGAGCTGTTTTTT
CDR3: CASSLSGSGGRTGELFF

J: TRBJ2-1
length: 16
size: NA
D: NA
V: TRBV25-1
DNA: TGTGCCAGCAGTGACCCAGGGAAGTCATCCTACAATGAGCAGTTCTTC
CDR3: CASSDPGKSSYNEQFF

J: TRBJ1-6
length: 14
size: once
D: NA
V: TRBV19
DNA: TGTGCCAGTAGTATAGGTGCCACGAGTTCACCCCTCCACTTT
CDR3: CASSIGATSSPLHF

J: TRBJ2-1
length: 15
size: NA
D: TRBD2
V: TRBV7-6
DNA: TGTGCCAGCAGCCAAACCGGGACTAGCTACAATGAGCAGTTCTTC
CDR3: CASSQTGTSYNEQFF

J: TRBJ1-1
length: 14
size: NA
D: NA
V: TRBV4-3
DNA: TGCGCCAGCAGCCAAAGGCGCGGGAACACTGAAGCTTTCTTT
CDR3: CASSQRRGNTEAFF

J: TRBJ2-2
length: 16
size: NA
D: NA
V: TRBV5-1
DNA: TGCGCCAGCAGCTTCGGGGATGGGGGACTCACCGGGGAGCTGTTTTTT
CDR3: CASSFGDGGLTGELFF

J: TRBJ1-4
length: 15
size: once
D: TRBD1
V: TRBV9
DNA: TGTGCCAGCAGCGCCTTCCAGGGGGCTGGGGAAAAACTGTTTTTT
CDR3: CASSAFQGAGEKLFF

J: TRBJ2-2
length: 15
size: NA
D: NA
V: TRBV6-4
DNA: TGTGCCAGCAGGGCACAGGGTTCGGACACCGGGGAGCTGTTTTTT
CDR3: CASRAQGSDTGELFF

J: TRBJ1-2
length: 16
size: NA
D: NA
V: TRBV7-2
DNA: TGTGCCAGCAGCTCACCCGGGGAGGGCAGGAGCTATGGCTACACCTTC
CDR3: CASSSPGEGRSYGYTF

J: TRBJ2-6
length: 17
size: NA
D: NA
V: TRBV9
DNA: TGTGCCAGCAGCTTGACAGGCCCCAGCCCCGGGGCCAACGTCCTGACTTTC
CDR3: CASSLTGPSPGANVLTF

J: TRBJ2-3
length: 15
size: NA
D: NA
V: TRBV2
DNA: TGTGCCAGCAGTGGAGGAAACAGGTATACAGATACGCAGTATTTT
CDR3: CASSGGNRYTDTQYF

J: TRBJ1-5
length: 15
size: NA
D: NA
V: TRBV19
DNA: TGTGCCAGTAGTTCCACAGGGAATAGCAATCAGCCCCAGCATTTT
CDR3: CASSSTGNSNQPQHF

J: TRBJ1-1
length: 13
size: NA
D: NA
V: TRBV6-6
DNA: TGTGCCAGCAATAGGGGGGGGGACACTGAAGCTTTCTTT
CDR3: CASNRGGDTEAFF